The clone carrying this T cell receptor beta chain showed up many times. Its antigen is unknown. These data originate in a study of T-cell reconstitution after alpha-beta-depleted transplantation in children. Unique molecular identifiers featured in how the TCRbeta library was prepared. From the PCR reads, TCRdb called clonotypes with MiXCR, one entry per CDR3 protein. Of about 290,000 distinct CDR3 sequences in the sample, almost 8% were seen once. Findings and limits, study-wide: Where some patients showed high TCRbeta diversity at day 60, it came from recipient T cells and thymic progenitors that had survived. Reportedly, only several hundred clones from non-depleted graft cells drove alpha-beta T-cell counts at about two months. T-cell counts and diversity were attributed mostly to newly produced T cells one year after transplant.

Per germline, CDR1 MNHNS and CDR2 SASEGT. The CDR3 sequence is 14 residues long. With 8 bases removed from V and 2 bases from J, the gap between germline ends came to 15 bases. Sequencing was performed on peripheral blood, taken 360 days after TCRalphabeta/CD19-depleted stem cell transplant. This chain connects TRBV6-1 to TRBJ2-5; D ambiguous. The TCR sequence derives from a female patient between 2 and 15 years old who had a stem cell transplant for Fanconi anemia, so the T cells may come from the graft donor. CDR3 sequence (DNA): TGTGCCAGCTATCGTTGGATACGGCAAGAGACCCAGTACTTC. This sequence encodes CASYRWIRQETQYF.